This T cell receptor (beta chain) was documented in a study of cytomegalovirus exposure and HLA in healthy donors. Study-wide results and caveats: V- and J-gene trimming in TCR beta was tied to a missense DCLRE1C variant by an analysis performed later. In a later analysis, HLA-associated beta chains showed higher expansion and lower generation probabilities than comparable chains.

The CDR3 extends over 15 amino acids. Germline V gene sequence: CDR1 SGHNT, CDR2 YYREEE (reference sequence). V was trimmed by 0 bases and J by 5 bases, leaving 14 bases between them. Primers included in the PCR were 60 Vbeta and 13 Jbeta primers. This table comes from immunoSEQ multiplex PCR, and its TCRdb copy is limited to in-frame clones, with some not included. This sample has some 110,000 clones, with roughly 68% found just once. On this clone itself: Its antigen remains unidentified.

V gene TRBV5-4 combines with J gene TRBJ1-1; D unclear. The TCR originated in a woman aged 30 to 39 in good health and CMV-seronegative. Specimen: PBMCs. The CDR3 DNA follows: TGTGCCAGCAGCTTGGCTTCCCATGCGGGGACTGAAGCTTTCTTT. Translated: CASSLASHAGTEAFF.